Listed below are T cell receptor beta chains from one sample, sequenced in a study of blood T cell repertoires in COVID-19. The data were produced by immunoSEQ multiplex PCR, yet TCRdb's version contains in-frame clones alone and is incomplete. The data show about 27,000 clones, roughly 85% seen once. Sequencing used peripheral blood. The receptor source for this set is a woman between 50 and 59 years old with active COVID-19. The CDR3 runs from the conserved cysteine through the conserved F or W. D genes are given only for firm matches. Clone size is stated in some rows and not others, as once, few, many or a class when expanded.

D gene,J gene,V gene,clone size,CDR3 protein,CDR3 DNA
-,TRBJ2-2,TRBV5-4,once,CASTSGGGRFTGELFF,TGTGCCAGCACCTCTGGAGGGGGCAGATTCACCGGGGAGCTGTTTTTT
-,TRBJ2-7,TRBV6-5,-,CASSYSHGTYEQYF,TGTGCCAGCAGTTACTCGCACGGGACCTACGAGCAGTACTTC
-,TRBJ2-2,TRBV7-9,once,CASSSTGNTGELFF,TGTGCCAGCAGCTCGACAGGGAACACCGGGGAGCTGTTTTTT
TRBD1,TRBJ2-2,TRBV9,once,CASSDRQGSGELFF,TGTGCCAGCAGCGATCGACAGGGTTCCGGGGAGCTGTTTTTT
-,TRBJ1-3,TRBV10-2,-,CAAGGGNTIYF,TGCGCCGCTGGAGGGGGAAACACCATATATTTT
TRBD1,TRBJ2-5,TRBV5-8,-,CASSLQGAETQYF,TGTGCCAGCAGCTTGCAGGGGGCAGAGACCCAGTACTTC
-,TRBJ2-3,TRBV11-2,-,CASSLEVLTADTQYF,TGTGCCAGCAGCTTAGAGGTCCTTACGGCAGATACGCAGTATTTT
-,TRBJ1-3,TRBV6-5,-,CASSYARGSGNTIYF,TGTGCCAGCAGTTACGCCAGGGGCTCTGGAAACACCATATATTTT
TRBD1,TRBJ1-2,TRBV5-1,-,CASSDPGQGFGYTF,TGCGCCAGCAGCGATCCGGGACAGGGTTTTGGCTACACCTTC
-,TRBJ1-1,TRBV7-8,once,CASSLARLQNTEAFF,TGTGCCAGCAGCTTAGCGCGGCTGCAGAACACTGAAGCTTTCTTT
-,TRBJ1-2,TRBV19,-,CASRSQGTDGYTF,TGTGCCAGTAGATCACAGGGTACGGATGGCTACACCTTC
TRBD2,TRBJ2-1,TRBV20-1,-,CSASKLAGVNEQFF,TGCAGTGCTAGTAAGTTGGCGGGAGTCAATGAGCAGTTCTTC
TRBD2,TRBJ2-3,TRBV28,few,CASSPAGVTTDTQYF,TGTGCCAGCAGTCCAGCGGGAGTTACCACAGATACGCAGTATTTT
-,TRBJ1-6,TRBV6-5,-,CASSQGNSPLHF,TGTGCCAGCTCACAGGGCAATTCACCCCTCCACTTT
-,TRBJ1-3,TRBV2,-,CASSEFMAAGNTIYF,TGTGCCAGCAGTGAATTTATGGCAGCTGGAAACACCATATATTTT
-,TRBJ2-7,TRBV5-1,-,CASSLHNSYEQYF,TGCGCCAGCAGCTTGCACAACTCCTACGAGCAGTACTTC
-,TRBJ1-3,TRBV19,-,CASSPGRGAISGNTIYF,TGTGCCAGTAGCCCCGGGCGGGGGGCTATCTCTGGAAACACCATATATTTT
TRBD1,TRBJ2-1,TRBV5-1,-,CASSLGQGNEQFF,TGCGCCAGCAGCTTAGGACAGGGCAATGAGCAGTTCTTC
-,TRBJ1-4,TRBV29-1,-,CSVEGGDEKLFF,TGCAGCGTTGAAGGGGGGGATGAAAAACTGTTTTTT
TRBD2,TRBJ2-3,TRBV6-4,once,CASSRLADFTDTQYF,TGTGCCAGCAGCCGACTAGCGGACTTCACAGATACGCAGTATTTT
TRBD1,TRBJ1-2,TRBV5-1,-,CASSPTTGGLIHTF,TGCGCCAGCAGCCCTACGACAGGGGGCCTAATCCACACCTTC
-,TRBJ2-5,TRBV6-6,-,CASSLKETQYF,TGTGCCAGCTCCCTAAAAGAGACCCAGTACTTC
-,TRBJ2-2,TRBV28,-,CASSDTRNTGELFF,TGTGCCAGCAGTGACACCAGGAACACCGGGGAGCTGTTTTTT
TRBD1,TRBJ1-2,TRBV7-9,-,CASSPSTGGWRGYTF,TGTGCCAGCAGCCCTTCAACAGGGGGCTGGCGCGGCTACACCTTC
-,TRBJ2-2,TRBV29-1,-,CSVATQPNTGELFF,TGCAGCGTTGCGACACAACCGAACACCGGGGAGCTGTTTTTT
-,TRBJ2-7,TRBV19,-,CASSMGLGQLYEQYF,TGTGCCAGTAGTATGGGACTTGGGCAGCTATACGAGCAGTACTTC
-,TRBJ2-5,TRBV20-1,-,CSTQGKETQYF,TGCAGCACTCAGGGAAAAGAGACCCAGTACTTC
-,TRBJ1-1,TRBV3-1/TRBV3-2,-,CASSHSNTEAFF,TGTGCCAGCAGCCACAGTAACACTGAAGCTTTCTTT
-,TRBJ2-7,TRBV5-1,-,CASSLGSGRGMAYEQYF,TGCGCCAGCAGCTTGGGTTCAGGGCGGGGTATGGCCTACGAGCAGTACTTC
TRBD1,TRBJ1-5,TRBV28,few,CASSRQGAQPQHF,TGTGCCAGCAGCCGCCAGGGGGCTCAGCCCCAGCATTTT
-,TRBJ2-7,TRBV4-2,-,CASSQGTHNYEQYF,TGTGCCAGCAGCCAAGGAACACACAACTACGAGCAGTACTTC
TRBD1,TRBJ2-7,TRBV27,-,CASSLPGQGFHEQYF,TGTGCCAGCAGTTTACCGGGACAGGGGTTCCACGAGCAGTACTTC
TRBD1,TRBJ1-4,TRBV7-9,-,CASSAPDRGQDEKLFF,TGTGCCAGCAGCGCACCTGACAGGGGGCAGGATGAAAAACTGTTTTTT
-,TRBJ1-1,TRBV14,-,CASSRGLLNTEAFF,TGTGCCAGCAGCCGAGGACTTTTGAACACTGAAGCTTTCTTT
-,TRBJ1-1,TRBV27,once,CASSFRQNTEAFF,TGTGCCAGCAGTTTTAGACAGAACACTGAAGCTTTCTTT
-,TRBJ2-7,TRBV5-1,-,CASSLDTFSYEQYF,TGCGCCAGCAGCTTGGACACGTTCTCCTACGAGCAGTACTTC
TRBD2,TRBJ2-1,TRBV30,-,CAWGTSRNEQFF,TGTGCCTGGGGGACTAGCCGTAATGAGCAGTTCTTC
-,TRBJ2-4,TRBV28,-,CASSLPDRSQYF,TGTGCCAGCAGTCTCCCTGACAGATCTCAGTACTTC
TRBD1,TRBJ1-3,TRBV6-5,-,CASSQTGISGNTIYF,TGTGCCAGCAGCCAGACAGGGATCTCTGGAAACACCATATATTTT
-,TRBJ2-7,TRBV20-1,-,CSARATYEQYF,TGCAGTGCTAGAGCTACGTACGAGCAGTACTTC
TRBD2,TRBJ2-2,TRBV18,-,CASSPRGQREVGELFF,TGTGCCAGCTCACCACGTGGCCAGCGGGAGGTCGGGGAGCTGTTTTTT
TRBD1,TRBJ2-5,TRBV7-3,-,CASSLTGGRETQYF,TGTGCCAGCAGCCTCACAGGGGGCCGGGAGACCCAGTACTTC
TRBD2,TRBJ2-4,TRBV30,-,CAWTIPGTSGNIQYF,TGTGCCTGGACCATTCCCGGGACTAGCGGTAACATTCAGTACTTC
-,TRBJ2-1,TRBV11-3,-,CASSLDRANYNEQFF,TGTGCCAGCAGCTTAGACAGGGCCAACTACAATGAGCAGTTCTTC
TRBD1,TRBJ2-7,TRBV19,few,CASSLGTGMVYEQYF,TGTGCCAGTAGTCTAGGGACAGGGATGGTCTACGAGCAGTACTTC
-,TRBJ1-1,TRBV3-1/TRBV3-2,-,CASSHTKQGWDTEAFF,TGTGCCAGCAGCCATACCAAGCAGGGATGGGACACTGAAGCTTTCTTT
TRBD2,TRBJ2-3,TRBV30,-,CAWSVAGGADTQYF,TGTGCCTGGAGTGTAGCGGGGGGGGCAGATACGCAGTATTTT
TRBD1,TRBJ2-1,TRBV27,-,CASSSLLTGGNEQFF,TGTGCCAGCAGTTCCTTACTGACAGGGGGCAATGAGCAGTTCTTC